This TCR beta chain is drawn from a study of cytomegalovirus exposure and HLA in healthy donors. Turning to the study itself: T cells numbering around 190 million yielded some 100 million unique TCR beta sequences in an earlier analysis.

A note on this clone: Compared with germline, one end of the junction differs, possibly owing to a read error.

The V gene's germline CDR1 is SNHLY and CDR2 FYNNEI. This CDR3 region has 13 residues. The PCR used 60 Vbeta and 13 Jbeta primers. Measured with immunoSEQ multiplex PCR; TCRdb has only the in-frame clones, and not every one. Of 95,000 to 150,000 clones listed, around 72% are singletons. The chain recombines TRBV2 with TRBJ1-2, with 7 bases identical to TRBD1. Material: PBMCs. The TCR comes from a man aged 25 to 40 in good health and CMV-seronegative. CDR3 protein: CASSEEGAYGYTF. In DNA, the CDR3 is TGTGCCAGCAGCGAAGAGGGGGCCTATGGCTACACCTTC.